Below, one TCR beta chain is given with its context. Germline-derived CDR1 and CDR2 are MNHEY and SMNVEV (reference sequence). This CDR3 spans 16 amino acids. Trimming stripped 7 bases from V and 4 bases from J, with 21 bases between. This sample was taken from a study of blood T cell repertoires in COVID-19. Study information: Whether acute or convalescent, the COVID-19 samples came from the United States, Italy and Spain. PBMCs, B-cell-depleted T cells, or T cells provided the cDNA or gDNA that made up the material.

The authors' processing: For nucleated cells, counts were estimated from reference gene primer amplification. Measured with immunoSEQ multiplex PCR; TCRdb has only the in-frame clones, and not every one. The V and J calls and the clone size are those of that table, but D and trimming were determined from the DNA. The sample has about 110,000 clones, about 90% seen once. The chain carries TRBV27 and TRBJ2-3; D is possibly TRBD2 (5 bases). This TCR was recovered from a human donor in a cohort sampled during active COVID-19. The sequenced sample was peripheral blood. The CDR3 reads CASTPGLGGPSDTQYF. Written as DNA, the CDR3 is TGTGCCAGCACCCCTGGGTTAGGCGGGCCCTCAGATACGCAGTATTTT.